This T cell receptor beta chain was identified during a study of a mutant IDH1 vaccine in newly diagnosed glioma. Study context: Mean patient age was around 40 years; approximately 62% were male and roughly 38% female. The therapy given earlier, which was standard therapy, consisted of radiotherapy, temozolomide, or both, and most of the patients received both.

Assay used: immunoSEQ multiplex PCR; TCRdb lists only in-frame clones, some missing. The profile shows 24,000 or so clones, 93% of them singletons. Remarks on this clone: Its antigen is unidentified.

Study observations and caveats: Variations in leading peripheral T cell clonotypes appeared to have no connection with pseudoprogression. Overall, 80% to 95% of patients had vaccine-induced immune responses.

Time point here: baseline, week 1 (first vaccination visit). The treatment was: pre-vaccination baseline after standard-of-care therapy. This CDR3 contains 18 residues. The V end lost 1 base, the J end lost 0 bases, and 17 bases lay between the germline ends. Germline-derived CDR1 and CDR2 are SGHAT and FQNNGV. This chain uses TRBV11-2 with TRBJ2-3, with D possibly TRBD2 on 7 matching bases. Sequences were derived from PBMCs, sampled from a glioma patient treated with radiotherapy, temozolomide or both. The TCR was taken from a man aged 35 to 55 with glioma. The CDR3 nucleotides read TGTGCCAGCAGCTTAGCTTTCCGGGGGGCCACTAGCACAGATACGCAGTATTTT. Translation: CASSLAFRGATSTDTQYF.